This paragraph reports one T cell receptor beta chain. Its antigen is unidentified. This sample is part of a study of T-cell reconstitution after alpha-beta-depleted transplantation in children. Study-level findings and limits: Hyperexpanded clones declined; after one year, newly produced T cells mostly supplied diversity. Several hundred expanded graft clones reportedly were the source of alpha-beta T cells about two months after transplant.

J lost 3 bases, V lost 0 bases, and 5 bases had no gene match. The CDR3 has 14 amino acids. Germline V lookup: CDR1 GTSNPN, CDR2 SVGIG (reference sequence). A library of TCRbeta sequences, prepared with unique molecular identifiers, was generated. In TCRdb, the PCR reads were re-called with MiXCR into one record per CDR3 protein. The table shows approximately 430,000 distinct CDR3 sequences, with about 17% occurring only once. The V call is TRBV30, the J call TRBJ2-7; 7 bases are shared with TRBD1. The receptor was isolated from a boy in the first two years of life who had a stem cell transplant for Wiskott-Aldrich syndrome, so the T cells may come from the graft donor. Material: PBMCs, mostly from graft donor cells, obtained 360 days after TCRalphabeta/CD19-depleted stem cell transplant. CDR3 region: CAWSVWDRYYEQYF. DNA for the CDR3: TGTGCCTGGAGTGTTTGGGACAGATACTACGAGCAGTACTTC.